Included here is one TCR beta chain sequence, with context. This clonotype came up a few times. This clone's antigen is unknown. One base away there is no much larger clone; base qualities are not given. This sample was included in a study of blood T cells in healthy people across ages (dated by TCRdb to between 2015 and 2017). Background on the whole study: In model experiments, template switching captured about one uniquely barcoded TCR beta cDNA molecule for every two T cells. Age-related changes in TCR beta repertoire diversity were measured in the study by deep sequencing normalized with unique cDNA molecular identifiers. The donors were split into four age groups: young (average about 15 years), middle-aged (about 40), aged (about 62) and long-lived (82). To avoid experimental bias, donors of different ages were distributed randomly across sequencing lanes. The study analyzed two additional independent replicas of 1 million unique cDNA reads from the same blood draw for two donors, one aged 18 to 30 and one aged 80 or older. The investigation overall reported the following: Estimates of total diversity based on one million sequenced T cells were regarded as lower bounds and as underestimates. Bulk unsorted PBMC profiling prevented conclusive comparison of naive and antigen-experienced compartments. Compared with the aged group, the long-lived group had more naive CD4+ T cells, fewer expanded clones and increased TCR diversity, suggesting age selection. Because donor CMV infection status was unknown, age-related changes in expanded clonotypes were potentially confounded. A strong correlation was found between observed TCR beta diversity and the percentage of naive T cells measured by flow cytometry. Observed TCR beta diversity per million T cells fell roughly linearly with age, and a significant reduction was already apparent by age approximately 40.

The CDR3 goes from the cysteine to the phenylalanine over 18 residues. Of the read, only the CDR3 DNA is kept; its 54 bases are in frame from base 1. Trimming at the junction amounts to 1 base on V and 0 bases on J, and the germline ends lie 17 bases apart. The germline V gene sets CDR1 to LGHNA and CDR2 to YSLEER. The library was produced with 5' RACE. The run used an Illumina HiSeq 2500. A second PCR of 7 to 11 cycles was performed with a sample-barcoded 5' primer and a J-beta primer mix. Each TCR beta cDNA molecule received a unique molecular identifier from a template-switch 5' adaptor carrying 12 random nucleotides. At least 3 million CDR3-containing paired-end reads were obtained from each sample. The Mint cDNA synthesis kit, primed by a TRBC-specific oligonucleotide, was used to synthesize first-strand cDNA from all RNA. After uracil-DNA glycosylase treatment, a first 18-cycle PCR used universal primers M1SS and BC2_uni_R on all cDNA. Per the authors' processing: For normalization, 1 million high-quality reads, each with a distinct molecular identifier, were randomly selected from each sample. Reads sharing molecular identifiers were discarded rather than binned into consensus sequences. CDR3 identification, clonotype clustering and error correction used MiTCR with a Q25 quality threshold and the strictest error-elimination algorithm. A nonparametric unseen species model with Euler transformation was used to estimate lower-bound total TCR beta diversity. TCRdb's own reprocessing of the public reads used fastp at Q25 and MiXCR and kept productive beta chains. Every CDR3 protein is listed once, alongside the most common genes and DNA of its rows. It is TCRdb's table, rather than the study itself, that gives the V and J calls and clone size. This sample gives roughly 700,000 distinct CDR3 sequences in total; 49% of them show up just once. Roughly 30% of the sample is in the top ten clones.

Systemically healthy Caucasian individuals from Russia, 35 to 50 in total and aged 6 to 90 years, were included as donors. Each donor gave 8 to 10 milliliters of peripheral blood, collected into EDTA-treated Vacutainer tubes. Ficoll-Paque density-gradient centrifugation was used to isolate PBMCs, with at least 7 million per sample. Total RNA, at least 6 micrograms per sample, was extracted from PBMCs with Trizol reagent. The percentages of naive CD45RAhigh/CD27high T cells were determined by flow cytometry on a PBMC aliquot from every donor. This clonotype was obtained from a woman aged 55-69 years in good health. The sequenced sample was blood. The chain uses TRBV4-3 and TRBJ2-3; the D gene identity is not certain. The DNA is TGCGCCAGCAGCCAAGTTTCTCCGGGCGATACAAGCACAGATACGCAGTATTTT. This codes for CASSQVSPGDTSTDTQYF.